This TCR beta chain was documented in a study of cytomegalovirus exposure and HLA in healthy donors. The PCR contained 60 Vbeta and 13 Jbeta primers. Libraries were prepared by immunoSEQ multiplex PCR; TCRdb keeps only in-frame clonotypes and omits some of them. The profile covers under 150,000 clones, with 60% to 85% appearing a single time and roughly 2.8% taken by the ten largest. The CDR3 is 15 residues long. V shed 4 bases, J shed 6 bases, and the junction held 7 bases outside the gene matches. Germline CDR1 and CDR2: LGHNA and YSLEER. The chain combines TRBV4-3 with TRBJ1-4; 8 bases fit TRBD1. The receptor was isolated from a male donor in good health and CMV-seronegative. The specimen sequenced was PBMCs. Here the CDR3 DNA reads TGCGCCAGCAGCCCCCAGGGGGCCGCCGATGAAAAACTGTTTTTT. Its protein is CASSPQGAADEKLFF.